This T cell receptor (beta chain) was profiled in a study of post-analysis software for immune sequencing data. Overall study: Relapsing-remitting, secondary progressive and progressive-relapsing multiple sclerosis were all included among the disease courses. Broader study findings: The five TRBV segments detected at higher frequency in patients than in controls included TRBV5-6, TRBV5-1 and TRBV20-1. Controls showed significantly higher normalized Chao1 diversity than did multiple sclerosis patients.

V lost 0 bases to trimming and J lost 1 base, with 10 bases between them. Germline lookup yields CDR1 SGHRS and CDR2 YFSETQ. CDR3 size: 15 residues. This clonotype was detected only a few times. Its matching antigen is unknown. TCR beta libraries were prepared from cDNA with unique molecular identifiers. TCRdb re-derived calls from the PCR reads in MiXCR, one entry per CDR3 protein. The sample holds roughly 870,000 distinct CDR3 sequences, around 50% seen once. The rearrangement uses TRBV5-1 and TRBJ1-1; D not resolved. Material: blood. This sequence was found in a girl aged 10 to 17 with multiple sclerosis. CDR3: CASSLALSPNTEAFF. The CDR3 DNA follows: TGCGCCAGCAGCTTGGCCCTCAGTCCGAACACTGAAGCTTTCTTT.